This is a list of T cell receptor beta chains from one sample in a study of T cells in Graves' hyperthyroidism and ophthalmopathy. MiXCR was run by TCRdb on the multiplex PCR reads, yielding one entry per CDR3 protein. This table holds about 570,000 distinct CDR3 sequences, 13% to 15% found once. The sequenced sample consisted of blood. Source of these receptors: a woman in her thirties or forties with Graves' hyperthyroidism. CDR3s include the opening cysteine and the closing phenylalanine or tryptophan. Each record gives: V gene, CDR3 length, D gene, clone size, J gene, CDR3 DNA, CDR3 protein. A D gene is named only where the DNA matches it firmly. Expanded clones get a size class; other rows say once, few or many, or leave the size out.

TRBV12-3/TRBV12-4	16	NA	many	TRBJ2-5	TGTGCCAGCAGTTTAGGATTGGGTAGCGAGAAAGAGACCCAGTACTTC	CASSLGLGSEKETQYF
TRBV5-6	12	NA	many	TRBJ1-2	TGTGCCAGCAGCCAAACAGGGATCCCGTTAACCTTC	CASSQTGIPLTF
TRBV18	15	NA	many	TRBJ1-1	TGTGCCAGCTCAGATATGACAGGCGATGGCACTGAAGCTTTCTTT	CASSDMTGDGTEAFF
TRBV20-1	14	TRBD2	many	TRBJ2-7	TGCAGTGGGGAGAGCGGGAGGTCTACCTACGAGCAGTACTTC	CSGESGRSTYEQYF
TRBV30	15	NA	many	TRBJ1-2	TGTGCCTGGAGCGGGCCCGGGACGGTCAACTATGGCTACACCTTC	CAWSGPGTVNYGYTF
TRBV7-3	13	NA	many	TRBJ2-1	TGTGCCAGCAGCTTAATGTCCTACAATGAGCAGTTCTTC	CASSLMSYNEQFF
TRBV28	16	TRBD2	many	TRBJ2-1	TGTGCCAGCAGGAGCGGGAGGGCCGCGGGGAACAATGAGCAGTTCTTC	CASRSGRAAGNNEQFF
TRBV18	15	TRBD1	NA	TRBJ1-1	TGTGCCAGCTCACTACCTGACAGGGGTGTCGCTGAAGCTTTCTTT	CASSLPDRGVAEAFF
TRBV29-1	14	NA	NA	TRBJ2-7	TGCAGCGTTCAACATCCTCAGAGCTCCTACGAGCAGTACTTC	CSVQHPQSSYEQYF
TRBV30	12	NA	few	TRBJ2-5	TGTGCCTGGAGTCCGGATTCGGAGACCCAGTACTTC	CAWSPDSETQYF
TRBV20-1	11	NA	few	TRBJ1-2	TGCAGTGCTAGGTCAGTCTATGGCTACACCTTC	CSARSVYGYTF
TRBV3-1	13	NA	many	TRBJ1-4	TGTGCCAGCAGCCAAGTTAAGGATGAAAAACTGTTTTTT	CASSQVKDEKLFF
TRBV25-1	16	TRBD2	few	TRBJ2-1	TGTGCCAGCAGTGCTCCGGGACTAGCAATATACAATGAGCAGTTCTTC	CASSAPGLAIYNEQFF
TRBV5-1	15	NA	few	TRBJ2-1	TGCGCCAGCAGCCGAGACCTGGGCTCCTACAATGAGCAGTTCTTC	CASSRDLGSYNEQFF
TRBV6-2/TRBV6-3	14	TRBD2	few	TRBJ2-7	TGTGCCAGCAGTTTAGCGGGAGGGCAAGACGAGCAGTACTTC	CASSLAGGQDEQYF
TRBV29-1	14	TRBD1	NA	TRBJ2-7	TGCAGCGTAAACGGACAGGGGCTTCTAGACGAGCAGTACTTC	CSVNGQGLLDEQYF
TRBV10-3	11	NA	few	TRBJ2-1	TGTGCCATCAGCCGGGACACGGAGCAGTTCTTC	CAISRDTEQFF
TRBV6-1	12	TRBD2	NA	TRBJ2-7	TGTGCCAGCAGGGGACTAGTACCTGAGCAGTACTTC	CASRGLVPEQYF
TRBV11-2	16	TRBD1	many	TRBJ2-3	TGTGCCAGCAGCTTATTCCCGGGACAGGGCACAGATACGCAGTATTTT	CASSLFPGQGTDTQYF
TRBV6-1	14	NA	many	TRBJ2-7	TGTGCCAGCAGCGTTGGAGGGAGCTCCTACGAGCAGTACTTC	CASSVGGSSYEQYF
TRBV6-1	15	TRBD1	few	TRBJ1-5	TGTGCCACAGCTTCCTCACAGGGGCAAAATCAGCCCCAGCATTTT	CATASSQGQNQPQHF
TRBV7-9	14	NA	many	TRBJ2-1	TGTGCCAGCAGCCGGGACGGCCGTGGCAATGAGCAGTTCTTC	CASSRDGRGNEQFF
TRBV29-1	14	NA	NA	TRBJ2-1	TGCAGCGTTGAAGGGGAACGGACCTACAATGAGCAGTTCTTC	CSVEGERTYNEQFF
TRBV5-1	16	NA	many	TRBJ2-1	TGCGCCAGCAGCTTGGCCGAGCGGGCCCCCTACAATGAGCAGTTCTTC	CASSLAERAPYNEQFF
TRBV28	17	TRBD2	many	TRBJ2-1	TGTGCCAGCAGTTTCCCCATGTACAGCGGGAGACACAATGAGCAGTTCTTC	CASSFPMYSGRHNEQFF
TRBV3-1	17	TRBD2	many	TRBJ2-7	TGTGCCAGCAGCCAACCCACCACTAGCGGGAGAATCTACGAGCAGTACTTC	CASSQPTTSGRIYEQYF
TRBV12-3/TRBV12-4	13	NA	many	TRBJ1-5	TGTGCCAGCAGTTTTACAGACAATCAGCCCCAGCATTTT	CASSFTDNQPQHF
TRBV20-1	14	NA	many	TRBJ2-2	TGCAGTGCTAGGGGGGCCGCGAACACCGGGGAGCTGTTTTTT	CSARGAANTGELFF
TRBV6-1	15	NA	few	TRBJ1-1	TGTGCCAGCAGTGAAGCCCGAGGGGCAGAACTAGAAGCTTTCTTT	CASSEARGAELEAFF
TRBV10-2	13	TRBD1	NA	TRBJ2-5	TGCGCCAGCAGGGACAGGAACCAAGAGACCCAGTACTTC	CASRDRNQETQYF
TRBV11-1	14	NA	NA	TRBJ2-1	TGTGCCAGCAGCTTAGCGACGGGGGTTGATGAGCAGTTCTTC	CASSLATGVDEQFF
TRBV3-1	13	NA	many	TRBJ1-2	TGTGCCAGCAGCCGGGGGCCAGGGGATGGCTACACCTTC	CASSRGPGDGYTF
TRBV20-1	15	NA	many	TRBJ2-5	TGCAGTGCTCAAACTCAACCTGGTACCCAAGAGACCCAGTACTTC	CSAQTQPGTQETQYF
TRBV9	17	TRBD2	NA	TRBJ2-1	TGTGCCAGCAGCGCTCGACTAGCTGGTGGCCCCTACAATGAGCAGTTCTTC	CASSARLAGGPYNEQFF
TRBV12-5	15	NA	many	TRBJ2-2	TGTGCTAGTGGTCTCGGGACACAAGACACCGGGGAGCTGTTTTTT	CASGLGTQDTGELFF
TRBV7-8	18	TRBD1	NA	TRBJ2-2	TGTGCCAGCAGTCCAACATTCGGGCAGGGGGCTGGTACCGGGGAGCTGTTTTTT	CASSPTFGQGAGTGELFF
TRBV29-1	17	TRBD1	few	TRBJ1-1	TGCAGCGTTGATCAAATCCGGGACAGGGGTTTAGGCACTGAAGCTTTCTTT	CSVDQIRDRGLGTEAFF